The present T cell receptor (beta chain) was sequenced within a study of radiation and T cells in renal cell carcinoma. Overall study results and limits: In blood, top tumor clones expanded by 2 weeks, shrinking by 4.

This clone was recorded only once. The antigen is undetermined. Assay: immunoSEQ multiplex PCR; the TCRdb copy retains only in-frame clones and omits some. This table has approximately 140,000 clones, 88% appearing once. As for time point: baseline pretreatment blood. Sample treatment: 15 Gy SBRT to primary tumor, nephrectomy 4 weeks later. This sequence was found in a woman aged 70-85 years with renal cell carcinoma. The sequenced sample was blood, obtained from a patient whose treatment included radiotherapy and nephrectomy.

CDR3 amino acids: CASSLDRANYGYTF. The CDR3 region has the DNA TGTGCCAGCAGTCTGGACAGGGCTAACTATGGCTACACCTTC. The V and J genes are TRBV2 and TRBJ1-2; the match to TRBD1 covers 8 bases. The CDR3 has 14 amino acids. With 5 bases clipped from V and 0 bases from J, the junction kept 2 bases outside the gene matches. Per germline, CDR1 SNHLY and CDR2 FYNNEI.